A single sample gave rise to the 20 T cell receptor beta chains below, sequenced in a study of cytomegalovirus exposure and HLA in healthy donors. PCR used 60 Vbeta primers and 13 Jbeta primers. TCRdb keeps only in-frame clones here, not all; method: immunoSEQ multiplex PCR. Seen here are 85,000 to 130,000 clones, 65% to 80% observed once, and the top ten hold under 4%. Sequencing was carried out using PBMCs. These receptors were collected from a man aged 60 to 69 in good health and CMV-seronegative.

This clone appeared a single time. The chain recombines TRBV5-1 with TRBJ1-1, with D possibly being TRBD1 (5 bases). V was shortened by 4 bases and J by 3 bases, with 13 bases between the two germline ends. Germline CDR1 SGHRS, CDR2 YFSETQ. This CDR3 has 14 amino acids. The CDR3 DNA sequence: TGCGCCAGCAGCGTAGGGGATGGGGACACTGAAGCTTTCTTT. Its protein product is CASSVGDGDTEAFF.

This chain joins TRBV6-5 and TRBJ2-7, with 9 bases aligning to TRBD1. The J segment lost 4 bases and the V segment lost 4 bases, leaving 8 bases of the junction unmatched. The germline V gene encodes CDR1 MNHEY and CDR2 SVGAGI. The CDR3 length is 15 residues. CDR3: CASSLSGTGIYEQYF. The CDR3 coding sequence is TGTGCCAGCAGTTTGTCAGGGACAGGGATATACGAGCAGTACTTC.

This chain links TRBV5-8 with TRBJ2-4; 7 bases match TRBD1. Germline CDR1 SGHTS, CDR2 YDEGEE. The CDR3 contains 13 residues. Losses at the gene ends were 4 bases for V and 8 bases for J; bases not matched to a gene: 6. The CDR3 region is CASSGGQLDIQYF. CDR3 nucleotide sequence: TGTGCCAGCAGCGGGGGACAGTTAGACATTCAGTACTTC.

The V gene is TRBV4-2, the J gene TRBJ2-1, with D possibly TRBD2 on 6 matching bases. Trimming pared 3 bases from V and 7 bases from J, leaving 16 bases between. Germline V gene lookup returns CDR1 LGHNA and CDR2 YNFKEQ. This CDR3 has 15 amino acids. The CDR3 loop reads CASSQDPNGRNEQFF. The CDR3 region has the DNA TGTGCCAGCAGCCAGGACCCTAACGGGAGAAATGAGCAGTTCTTC.

The genes are TRBV14 and TRBJ1-1; D is ambiguous. CDR3 length: 14 residues. Germline V gene sequence: CDR1 SGHDN, CDR2 FVKESK. The V end was cut by 7 bases, the J end by 4 bases, with 16 bases between. Written as DNA, the CDR3 is TGTGCCAGCAACCACCGGAGGGAGAGCACTGAAGCTTTCTTT. Translating it yields CASNHRRESTEAFF.

J is TRBJ2-1 and V is TRBV6-5, with a possible D match to TRBD2 (6 bases). V lost 0 bases and J 2 bases, leaving 11 bases between the germline ends. Looked up from germline, CDR1 is MNHEY and CDR2 is SVGAGI. The CDR3 runs to 16 residues. The CDR3 reads CASSYSLRLAYNEQFF. CDR3 DNA: TGTGCCAGCAGTTACTCGTTGAGACTAGCCTACAATGAGCAGTTCTTC.

In this sample, this clone turned up a few times. J is TRBJ1-5 and V is TRBV19, with 12 positions matching TRBD1. With V trimmed by 5 bases and J by 7 bases, 0 bases remained unmatched. CDR1 LNHDA and CDR2 SQIVND come from the germline V gene (reference sequence). This CDR3 comprises 13 residues. The CDR3 loop reads CASSGTGGQPQHF. CDR3 DNA sequence: TGTGCCAGTAGTGGGACAGGGGGCCAGCCCCAGCATTTT. Full variable domain (missing parts from reference TRBV19 and TRBJ1-5): DGGITQSPKYLFRKEGQNVTLSCEQNLNHDAMYWYRQDPGQGLRLIYYSQIVNDFQKGDIAEGYSVSREKKESFPLTVTSAQKNPTAFYLCASSGTGGQPQHFGDGTRLSIL.

The chain combines TRBV7-2 with TRBJ1-3; D call uncertain. This CDR3 has 13 residues. In germline, CDR1 is SGHTA, CDR2 FQGNSA. Trimming pared 4 bases from V and 1 base from J, leaving 5 bases between. The CDR3 spells CASSSVSGNTIYF. The CDR3, as DNA: TGTGCCAGCAGCTCGGTATCTGGAAACACCATATATTTT.

V is TRBV4-1 and J is TRBJ1-1, with 8 positions matching TRBD1. CDR1 is MGHRA and CDR2 is YSYEKL in the germline V gene. The length of the CDR3 is 17 residues. V was clipped by 4 bases and J by 3 bases; unmatched bases: 13. DNA for the CDR3: TGCGCCAGCAGCCCACAGGGGGACGGAATTAAGGACACTGAAGCTTTCTTT. Its protein product is CASSPQGDGIKDTEAFF.

The J gene is TRBJ2-2, the V gene TRBV30; 8 bases are shared with TRBD2. The length of the CDR3 is 15 residues. J gave up 0 bases and V 8 bases, and 8 bases lay outside the gene matches. Germline CDR1 GTSNPN, CDR2 SVGIG (reference sequence). The CDR3 protein is CAGQPGLANTGELFF. The CDR3 DNA reads TGTGCCGGCCAACCGGGACTAGCGAACACCGGGGAGCTGTTTTTT. Looking up the rest from reference TRBV30 and TRBJ2-2 gives the full variable domain: SQTIHQWPATLVQPVGSPLSLECTVEGTSNPNLYWYRQAAGRGLQLLFYSVGIGQISSEVPQNLSASRPQDRQFILSSKKLLLSDSGFYLCAGQPGLANTGELFFGEGSRLTVL.

The V gene is TRBV28, the J gene TRBJ2-7; D is ambiguous. The germline gives CDR1 MDHEN, CDR2 SYDVKM. V shed 0 bases and J shed 0 bases, with 6 bases lying between them. The CDR3 is made up of 14 amino acids. The CDR3 spells CASSLWASSYEQYV. CDR3 bases: TGTGCCAGCAGTTTATGGGCTAGCTCCTACGAGCAGTACGTC.

In its sample, this clone was seen once. V and J are TRBV9 and TRBJ1-3; D is possibly TRBD1 (5 bases). V was cut by 7 bases and J by 0 bases, with 11 bases left in between. This CDR3 comprises 14 residues. The germline V gene encodes CDR1 SGDLS and CDR2 YYNGEE. The CDR3 region has the DNA TGTGCCAGCGACCCAGGGAACTCTGGAAACACCATATATTTT. Amino acids: CASDPGNSGNTIYF. Using reference TRBV9 and TRBJ1-3 for the parts outside the CDR3, the full variable domain is DSGVTQTPKHLITATGQRVTLRCSPRSGDLSVYWYQQSLDQGLQFLIQYYNGEERAKGNILERFSAQQFPDLHSELNLSSLELGDSALYFCASDPGNSGNTIYFGEGSWLTVV.

The chain uses TRBV23-1 and TRBJ1-2, with 9 bases matching TRBD1. TRBV23-1 is an ORF, and what it does is uncertain. Trimming removed 4 bases from V and 4 bases from J; junction bases left unmatched: 10. The CDR3 runs to 16 residues. The CDR3 bases are TGCGCCAGCAGTCCCCCGGGACAGGGAGTCTCCTATGGCTACACCTTC. This encodes CASSPPGQGVSYGYTF.

This chain connects TRBV6-1 to TRBJ2-6; possibly TRBD2 for D (5 bases). The germline V and J ends were trimmed by 8 bases and 1 base, with 12 bases remaining between them. There are 15 residues in the CDR3. Germline V gives CDR1 MNHNS, CDR2 SASEGT. CDR3 region: CASRPRGSGANVLTF. The CDR3 coding sequence is TGTGCCAGCCGACCCCGAGGGTCTGGGGCCAACGTCCTGACTTTC.

The gene calls are TRBV11-2 and TRBJ2-3, with 11 bases that match TRBD2. The CDR3 runs 18 residues. CDR1 and CDR2 (germline): SGHAT, FQNNGV. Trimming took 1 base from V and 2 from J; bases not matched to a gene: 8. CDR3 bases: TGTGCCAGCAGCTTAGCATCCACTAGCGGGGGAATCACAGATACGCAGTATTTT. This sequence encodes CASSLASTSGGITDTQYF.

This clone was counted between two and nine times. This chain joins TRBV11-3 and TRBJ2-2; D is possibly TRBD1 (6 bases). Germline-derived CDR1 and CDR2 are SGHNT and YENEEA. The CDR3 runs 18 residues. Trimming stripped 4 bases from V and 0 bases from J, with 18 bases between. CDR3 region: CASSSRSWGQSNTGELFF. The CDR3 DNA follows: TGTGCCAGCAGCTCCCGGAGCTGGGGACAATCGAACACCGGGGAGCTGTTTTTT.

The chain joins TRBV30 to TRBJ2-7; D unclear. The V end was cut by 2 bases, the J end by 0 bases, with 11 bases between. CDR3 length equals 14 residues. Germline lookup yields CDR1 GTSNPN and CDR2 SVGIG (reference sequence). Here the CDR3 reads CAWSPKLSSYEQYF. DNA of the CDR3: TGTGCCTGGAGTCCCAAACTTAGCTCCTACGAGCAGTACTTC.

This chain links TRBV19 with TRBJ1-4; D perhaps matches TRBD1 (5 bases). CDR3 length: 14 amino acids. Deletions cut 6 bases from V and 4 bases from J, with 12 bases between. The germline CDR1 and CDR2 sequences are LNHDA and SQIVND (reference sequence). CDR3 coding DNA: TGTGCCAGTAGCCTCGACAGAAGTAATGAAAAACTGTTTTTT. This translates into CASSLDRSNEKLFF.

This clone has a handful of counts. The chain couples TRBV7-2 to TRBJ2-5; TRBD2 agrees at 7 bases. The trim removed 5 bases at V and 3 bases at J, leaving 6 bases unmatched. The CDR3 consists of 14 residues. Germline CDR1 and CDR2: SGHTA and FQGNSA. The CDR3 is CASSRDYQEETQYF. The DNA for the CDR3 is TGTGCCAGCAGCCGGGACTACCAGGAAGAGACCCAGTACTTC.

V usage is TRBV9 and J usage is TRBJ2-5; a weak D match, TRBD2 (5 bases). This CDR3 has 16 amino acids. The V and J ends lost 0 bases and 5 bases respectively, with 17 bases between them. Germline assignment: CDR1 SGDLS and CDR2 YYNGEE. CDR3 DNA: TGTGCCAGCAGCGTAGTTGGGGATGGCGGGCAGGAGACCCAGTACTTC. Protein sequence: CASSVVGDGGQETQYF.